The next 16 T cell receptor beta chains were all read from a single sample in a study of post-analysis software for immune sequencing data. Study-wide findings and caveats: Roughly five TRBV segments, including TRBV5-6, TRBV5-1 and TRBV20-1, were more frequent in patients than controls.

Every TCR beta cDNA library bore unique molecular identifiers. TCRdb passed the PCR reads through MiXCR, listing each CDR3 protein once. This table has roughly 540,000 distinct CDR3 sequences, around 31% appearing once. For these receptors, no antigen is known. The material sequenced was blood. Every receptor here comes from a girl aged 2-17 years with multiple sclerosis.

The chain recombines TRBV3-1 with TRBJ2-7, with TRBD1 identical over 7 bases. In germline, CDR1 is LGHDT, CDR2 YNNKEL (reference sequence). The CDR3 is made up of 16 amino acids. The ends lost 4 bases at V and 4 bases at J; junction bases unmatched: 13. The CDR3 here is CASSLSPRRQGYEQYF. The CDR3 nucleotides are TGTGCCAGCAGCCTTTCACCACGGCGACAGGGTTACGAGCAGTACTTC.

Notes on this clonotype: Given a much more abundant clone one base away, this may be a read error. The chain uses TRBV7-2 and TRBJ2-3; D gene unclear. CDR1 and CDR2 from the germline V gene are SGHTA and FQGNSA. V was cut by 6 bases and J by 5 bases, with 12 bases left in between. The CDR3 extends over 13 amino acids. The CDR3 loop reads CASSRRTEDTQYF. CDR3 sequence (DNA): TGTGCCAGCAGTCGTCGGACGGAAGATACGCAGTATTTT.

The chain carries TRBV7-9 and TRBJ1-4; D not resolved. This CDR3 region has 16 residues. Germline-derived CDR1 and CDR2 are SEHNR and FQNEAQ (reference sequence). V gave up 4 bases and J gave up 0 bases, with 12 bases separating them. CDR3 loop: CASSSFVRPTNEKLFF. CDR3 DNA sequence: TGTGCCAGCAGCTCCTTCGTACGGCCAACTAATGAAAAACTGTTTTTT.

This rearrangement joins TRBV6-2 or TRBV6-3 to TRBJ1-1; D remains unclear. This CDR3 has 14 amino acids. Trimming took 0 bases from V and 4 from J, leaving 9 bases between them. The germline V gene has CDR1 MNHEY and CDR2 SVGEGT. This CDR3 reads CASSYSGFGTEAFF. CDR3 nucleotide sequence: TGTGCCAGCAGTTACTCGGGGTTTGGCACTGAAGCTTTCTTT.

This clonotype appeared many times. V gene TRBV10-3 combines with J gene TRBJ2-3, with 10 nucleotides matching TRBD2. Germline CDR1 and CDR2: ENHRY and SYGVKD. This CDR3 has 17 amino acids. Unmatched junction bases numbered 9, after V lost 0 bases and J lost 6 bases. The CDR3 nucleotides read TGTGCCATCAGTGAGTCGGAGCTACTAGCGGGGACGGATACGCAGTATTTT. As protein: CAISESELLAGTDTQYF.

The chain links TRBV5-1 to TRBJ2-7; tentatively, D is TRBD2 (6 bases). Between the trimmed V and J ends, which lost 7 bases and 7 bases, there was a span of 21 bases. Germline CDR1 is SGHRS and CDR2 is YFSETQ. The length of the CDR3 is 14 residues. CDR3 coding DNA: TGCGCCAGCTCAAAAGGGGACTCAGAACAAGAGCAGTACTTC. Translation gives CASSKGDSEQEQYF.

This clonotype was seen a few times. The chain uses TRBV4-1 and TRBJ1-2, with D unclear. V lost 4 bases and J lost 2, with 14 bases in between. Per germline, CDR1 MGHRA and CDR2 YSYEKL. The CDR3 covers 15 residues. The CDR3 DNA sequence: TGCGCCAGCAGCCTCGATGGAGTACGGAACTATGGCTACACCTTC. It yields the protein CASSLDGVRNYGYTF.

The V gene is TRBV5-1, the J gene TRBJ2-1, with TRBD2 matching over 9 bases. This CDR3 is 17 amino acids long. CDR1 is SGHRS, CDR2 YFSETQ, per germline. Unmatched junction bases numbered 11, after V lost 7 bases and J lost 0 bases. DNA of the CDR3: TGCGCCAGCGGACTTCTAGCGGGGACTAGCTCCTACAATGAGCAGTTCTTC. This encodes CASGLLAGTSSYNEQFF.

This rearrangement joins TRBV5-1 to TRBJ2-3; 10 bases are a match to TRBD2. V lost 4 bases, J lost 1 base, and 9 bases stayed unmatched. This CDR3 is built from 17 residues. Germline assignment: CDR1 SGHRS and CDR2 YFSETQ. Here the CDR3 reads CASSPYLLAGGTDTQYF. Here the CDR3 DNA reads TGCGCCAGCAGCCCTTATCTTCTAGCGGGGGGCACAGATACGCAGTATTTT.

In this sample, this clonotype turned up once. This sequence joins TRBV24-1 and TRBJ1-5, with D unclear. V was clipped by 0 bases and J by 11 bases, with 4 bases between them. CDR1 is KGHDR, CDR2 SFDVKD, per germline. CDR3 length: 11 residues. The CDR3 region has the DNA TGTGCCACCAGTGATTTGGGAGCCCAGCATTTT. Translated: CATSDLGAQHF.

V is TRBV5-1 and J is TRBJ1-2; a weak D match, TRBD1 (5 bases). The CDR3 totals 14 residues. The germline V and J ends were trimmed by 2 bases and 3 bases, with 11 bases remaining between them. Germline CDR1 is SGHRS and CDR2 is YFSETQ. The CDR3 loop reads CASSFRGGDYGYTF. DNA for the CDR3: TGCGCCAGCAGCTTTCGTGGGGGTGACTATGGCTACACCTTC.

Many counts were recorded for this clonotype. The chain combines TRBV20-1 with TRBJ2-5; 7 bases agree with TRBD1. V was pared by 5 bases and J by 5 bases, with 5 bases of the junction left unmatched. This CDR3 region has 12 residues. Germline CDR1 DFQATT, CDR2 SNEGSKA (reference sequence). The CDR3 sequence is CSAQQGKETQYF. The CDR3 DNA reads as TGCAGTGCTCAACAGGGGAAGGAGACCCAGTACTTC.

The rearrangement links TRBV27 to TRBJ1-1; D call uncertain. The CDR3 has 14 amino acids. Germline V gene lookup returns CDR1 MNHEY and CDR2 SMNVEV (reference sequence). Trimming left V 2 bases short and J 5 bases short, with 12 bases between. In DNA, the CDR3 is TGTGCCAGCAGTTTAAGGGCCTCCATAACTGAAGCTTTCTTT. Protein product: CASSLRASITEAFF.

This clonotype was recorded many times. The chain employs TRBV20-1 and TRBJ2-1; no reliable D call. CDR3 size: 16 residues. With 3 bases removed from V and 10 bases from J, the gap between germline ends came to 25 bases. Germline V gives CDR1 DFQATT, CDR2 SNEGSKA (reference sequence). The CDR3, as DNA: TGCAGTGCTAGGACCCGTGCGGTGGCCCCCTATGGGGAGCAGTTCTTC. As protein: CSARTRAVAPYGEQFF.

This clonotype was seen repeatedly, ten times or more. The genes are TRBV10-3 and TRBJ2-3; D remains ambiguous. V was cut by 3 bases and J by 3 bases, with 13 bases left in between. Germline V gene lookup returns CDR1 ENHRY and CDR2 SYGVKD. This CDR3 contains 15 residues. CDR3 residues: CAISDIGSPTDTQYF. CDR3 sequence (DNA): TGTGCCATCAGTGATATTGGGTCTCCGACAGATACGCAGTATTTT.

There are a few counts of this clonotype. The chain joins TRBV7-3 to TRBJ1-5, with D possibly matching TRBD1 (5 bases). Germline CDR1 SGHTA, CDR2 FQGTGA. The CDR3 totals 16 residues. Trimming removed 4 bases at V and 4 bases at J, with 17 bases between. The CDR3 DNA is TGTGCCAGCAGCTCAAAGACGGGACGGGGGAATCAGCCCCAGCATTTT. As protein: CASSSKTGRGNQPQHF.